This paragraph covers one T cell receptor (beta chain) sequence. Its cognate antigen is unknown. This record belongs to a study of T cell responses to AZD1222 COVID-19 vaccine. Study-level points and caveats: There were vaccine-associated CD4 TCRs across spike, dominant at 160-218 and 743-854. Samples come after the peak T cell response, not at day 14. It should be noted that donors were predominantly white British and more often female, and clonal diversity was possibly underestimated.

Assay: immunoSEQ multiplex PCR; the TCRdb copy retains only in-frame clones and omits some. The sample includes around 92,000 clones, roughly 88% of them seen just once. Germline V gives CDR1 ENHRY, CDR2 SYGVKD. With 10 bases clipped from V and 1 base from J, the junction kept 10 bases outside the gene matches. The CDR3 runs 16 residues. The receptor was isolated from an adult in good health. The source material was peripheral blood, sampled on day 0 of AZD1222 vaccination. The chain has TRBV10-3 and TRBJ2-1; 10 nucleotides align to TRBD2. The CDR3 sequence is CATAGGPFGSYNEQFF. As DNA, the CDR3 is TGTGCCACAGCGGGGGGGCCGTTCGGATCCTACAATGAGCAGTTCTTC.